One and the same sample provided the 5 T cell receptor beta chains below, sequenced in a study. TCRdb used MiXCR to reprocess the 5' RACE reads, holding one entry per CDR3 protein. Among roughly 52,000 distinct CDR3 sequences listed, approximately 17% were seen once. The specimen was naive CD4+ T cells sorted from blood. Regarding subset: naive CD4+ T cells, CD4+CD45RA+CD25-. These receptors all come from a female donor with breast cancer.

The CDR3 loop reads CASSQDIAAGDTQYF. CDR3 bases: TGTGCCAGCAGCCAAGATATAGCGGCTGGCGATACGCAGTATTTT. The genes are TRBV14 and TRBJ2-3; tentative D call: TRBD2 (6 bases). V lost 0 bases and J lost 6, with 13 bases in between. The germline gives CDR1 SGHDN, CDR2 FVKESK. The CDR3 contains 15 residues.

This rearrangement joins TRBV6-2 or TRBV6-3 to TRBJ2-7; no clear D gene. This CDR3 is built from 14 residues. V was trimmed by 7 bases and J by 0 bases, leaving 13 bases between them. CDR1 MNHEY and CDR2 SVGEGT come from the germline V gene. The CDR3 region is CASTPRPPSYEQYF. The CDR3 nucleotides read TGTGCCAGCACCCCACGGCCCCCCTCCTACGAGCAGTACTTC.

The J gene is TRBJ1-2, the V gene TRBV9, with no clear D. Germline-derived CDR1 and CDR2 are SGDLS and YYNGEE. Trimming shortened V by 6 bases and J by 4 bases, and 19 bases separated the two germline ends. There are 15 residues in the CDR3. In nucleotides, the CDR3 is TGTGCCAGCACCTTCCAAGGTTCTATCTCCTATGGCTACACCTTC. Its translation is CASTFQGSISYGYTF. Combining the CDR3 with reference TRBV9 and TRBJ1-2 gives the whole variable domain DSGVTQTPKHLITATGQRVTLRCSPRSGDLSVYWYQQSLDQGLQFLIQYYNGEERAKGNILERFSAQQFPDLHSELNLSSLELGDSALYFCASTFQGSISYGYTFGSGTRLTVV.

The table lists this clonotype with many counts. This chain uses TRBV6-1 with TRBJ1-2; 7 bases align to TRBD1. CDR1 is MNHNS and CDR2 is SASEGT in the germline V gene. V lost 6 bases, J lost 2 bases, and 6 bases stayed unmatched. The CDR3 sequence is 14 residues long. CDR3 in amino acids: CASRATGDNYGYTF. In nucleotides, the CDR3 is TGTGCCAGCAGGGCAACAGGGGACAACTATGGCTACACCTTC.

This clonotype was seen only a few times. At one end, the junction sequence differs from germline, possibly due to a read error. This chain joins TRBV5-3 and TRBJ1-1; no reliable D call. TRBV5-3 belongs to the ORF category, with a function that is uncertain. The CDR3 loop spans 12 amino acids. In nucleotides, the CDR3 is TGTGCCAGAAGCTTGGTCCACACTGTAGCTTTCTTT. Encoded protein: CARSLVHTVAFF.